The following is a TCR beta chain sequence with its context. This entry is derived from a study of metastatic and nonmetastatic thyroid tumors. Study summary: Repertoire comparison spanned blood and tumor or nodule tissue of malignant and benign thyroid patients.

The CDR3 totals 14 residues. Per germline, CDR1 MNHNS and CDR2 SASEGT. V shed 8 bases and J 1 base; nucleotides not matched to a gene: 6. Per the study methods: A classifier for distant metastasis in papillary thyroid cancer was constructed using CDR3 differences observed across clinicopathological groups. TCRdb re-clonotyped the PCR reads via MiXCR. Clone size and V and J calls follow TCRdb, not the original study. The sample gives 13,000 or so clones, about 33% of which show up once; roughly 12% is in the top ten. None of the patients had undergone any treatment ahead of thyroid surgery. The chain employs TRBV6-1 and TRBJ2-3; 7 nucleotides line up with TRBD1. The origin of this receptor is a male donor with papillary thyroid cancer or a benign thyroid nodule (not recorded which). Some clones in this sample may be carry-over from other donors' samples. Sequencing was carried out using tumor tissue. The CDR3 loop is CASRDRVGTDTQYF. CDR3 nucleotide sequence: TGTGCCAGCCGAGACAGGGTCGGCACAGATACGCAGTATTTT.